A selection of T cell receptor beta chains follows, all from one sample in a study of T cell changes during pregnancy in multiple sclerosis. The repertoire was sequenced with immunoSEQ multiplex PCR; TCRdb's copy has only in-frame clones and lacks some. The sample yields around 17,000 clones, around 96% seen once. The sequences come from peripheral blood, collected in the third trimester of pregnancy. The origin of the receptors is a female donor with multiple sclerosis, enrolled in a pregnancy study. Both conserved end residues are part of each CDR3. Each record gives: V gene, J gene, CDR3 protein.

>TRBV25-1|TRBJ1-2
CASSRQGVSAYGYTF
>TRBV11-2|TRBJ2-1
CASSFDRGGEQFF
>TRBV28|TRBJ1-5
CASRSDSEQHF
>TRBV12-5|TRBJ2-5
CASGLPGPQETQYF
>TRBV7-2|TRBJ2-1
CASSATSYNEQFF
>TRBV19|TRBJ1-4
CASSRLGPTNEKLFF
>TRBV28|TRBJ2-4
CASRTTSRPGQDF
>TRBV28|TRBJ2-7
CASSLANEQYF
>TRBV11-1|TRBJ2-1
CASSLTGVGYNEQFF
>TRBV11-3|TRBJ1-6
CALPPSSYNSPLHF
>TRBV9|TRBJ2-1
CASSPSGGSYNEQFF
>TRBV28|TRBJ1-1
CASSLSRDSRNTEAFF
>TRBV19|TRBJ1-1
CASSMGQGARTEAFF
>TRBV9|TRBJ2-2
CASSVVLAGGELFF
>TRBV2|TRBJ1-1
CANQGQALNTEAFF
>TRBV29-1|TRBJ2-3
CSVARLAGSTDTQYF
>TRBV4-2|TRBJ2-1
CASSQEVGGGRNEQFF
>TRBV5-1|TRBJ1-2
CASSLTSGGNYGYTF
>TRBV7-9|TRBJ1-2
CASSLVQGTYGYTF
>TRBV5-4|TRBJ2-2
CASSLGSGLFSGELFF
>TRBV7-2|TRBJ2-5
CASSLGGGGKRKTQYF
>TRBV28|TRBJ2-1
CASRGLAGRVGSYNEQFF
>TRBV27|TRBJ1-5
CASSFWDRANQPQHF